This TCR beta chain comes out of a study of beta chain features in type 1 diabetes. Deletions cut 7 bases from V and 0 bases from J, with 4 bases between. This CDR3 region has 11 residues. Germline CDR1 reads SQVTM; CDR2 reads ANQGSEA. Since all of the isolated RNA was reverse transcribed, expressed TCRB transcripts were what got sequenced. Assay used: immunoSEQ multiplex PCR; TCRdb lists only in-frame clones, some missing. This table has hundreds of thousands of clones, more than 13% appearing once. Study conclusions and caveats: Researchers report that Type 1 diabetes patients had moderately but significantly shorter TCRB CDR3s across all four CD4+ subsets.

Note on this clone: Its antigen is not identified.

The sequence was obtained from a man younger than 35 with type 1 diabetes. Sequenced: naive CD4+ T cells from blood. The chain has TRBV29-1 and TRBJ2-1; unclear D gene. DNA of the CDR3: TGCAGCGCTACCTCCTACAATGAGCAGTTCTTC. It specifies CSATSYNEQFF.